Following are 7 T cell receptor beta chains from one sample sequenced in a study of OX40 agonist ivuxolimab in advanced cancers. Some clones are missing from TCRdb's copy, which holds only in-frame ones; the method was immunoSEQ multiplex PCR. The table includes roughly 70,000 clones, around 93% detected once. The sequencing here drew on CD4+ or CD8+ T cells sorted from blood, taken in a trial of the OX40 agonist ivuxolimab. The source of these receptors is an adult with an advanced solid tumor such as melanoma, head and neck, liver or kidney cancer.

The chain recombines TRBV10-1 with TRBJ2-4; D remains unclear. Germline V gene sequence: CDR1 WNHNN, CDR2 SYGVQD (reference sequence). The V and J ends lost 2 bases and 0 bases respectively, with 5 bases between them. The CDR3 is 14 amino acids. CDR3 nucleotides: TGCGCCAGCAGTGAGCCCGAAGCCAAAAACATTCAGTACTTC. Amino acids: CASSEPEAKNIQYF.

CDR3 sequence (DNA): TGTGCCAGCAGCGCCCGGGCGGGCGGGAGCACAGATACGCAGTATTTT. It yields the protein CASSARAGGSTDTQYF. J is TRBJ2-3 and V is TRBV9, with TRBD2 as a possible D gene (5 bases). V was trimmed by 3 bases and J by 0 bases, leaving 14 bases between them. CDR3 length: 16 residues. From germline, CDR1 is SGDLS and CDR2 YYNGEE. The whole variable domain, remainder taken from reference TRBV9 and TRBJ2-3, is DSGVTQTPKHLITATGQRVTLRCSPRSGDLSVYWYQQSLDQGLQFLIQYYNGEERAKGNILERFSAQQFPDLHSELNLSSLELGDSALYFCASSARAGGSTDTQYFGPGTRLTVL.

The chain combines TRBV19 with TRBJ1-6; no reliable D call. Trimming took 10 bases from V and 9 from J, leaving 22 bases between them. Germline-derived CDR1 and CDR2 are LNHDA and SQIVND (reference sequence). The CDR3 contains 15 residues. CDR3 nucleotide sequence: TGTGCCACTACAGACTTCGACTCAGCGGGTTCACCCCTCCACTTT. It is translated as CATTDFDSAGSPLHF.

The chain has TRBV29-1 and TRBJ2-7; 10 bases are a match to TRBD2. This CDR3 is built from 15 residues. The germline V gene encodes CDR1 SQVTM and CDR2 ANQGSEA. Trimming cost V 2 bases and J 5 bases; bases outside gene matches: 9. The DNA for the CDR3 is TGCAGCGTTGAAAGCCCTAGCGGGAGTCCCAACGAGCAGTACTTC. As protein: CSVESPSGSPNEQYF.

The rearrangement uses TRBV5-6 and TRBJ2-6; D is ambiguous. Trimming took off 5 bases at V and 0 bases at J, with 6 bases between the two ends. CDR1 is SGHDT and CDR2 is YYEEEE in the germline V gene. The CDR3 is 14 residues long. Here the CDR3 reads CASRWDSGANVLTF. The CDR3 nucleotides read TGTGCCAGCAGATGGGACTCTGGGGCCAACGTCCTGACTTTC.

This clone came up a few times. The V and J genes are TRBV5-1 and TRBJ2-2; D possibly corresponds to TRBD2 (5 bases). V was pared by 3 bases and J by 3 bases, with 12 bases between. This CDR3 is built from 15 residues. Looked up from germline, CDR1 is SGHRS and CDR2 is YFSETQ. CDR3 region: CASSSNTGYTGELFF. The CDR3 DNA reads TGCGCCAGCAGCTCAAATACGGGATACACCGGGGAGCTGTTTTTT.

The chain carries TRBV5-1 and TRBJ2-3; 9 nucleotides align to TRBD2. Germline CDR1 reads SGHRS; CDR2 reads YFSETQ. With V trimmed by 7 bases and J by 1 base, 7 bases remained unmatched. The CDR3 is 15 residues long. The CDR3 nucleotides read TGCGCCAGCCGCATAGCGGGAGACCGCACAGATACGCAGTATTTT. Translated: CASRIAGDRTDTQYF.